This section outlines one T cell receptor (beta chain) sequence together with its context. No antigen is known for it. Repertoires were generated with immunoSEQ multiplex PCR, while TCRdb's copy carries only in-frame clones and drops some. Of about 83,000 clones in the sample, around 87% were seen once. This sample was taken from a study of T cell responses to AZD1222 COVID-19 vaccine. Study-wide points: Nearly half of unique spike-specific TCRs reportedly avoided B.1.351 and B.1.1.7 mutated regions.

The CDR3 loop spans 16 amino acids. The sequenced sample was peripheral blood, obtained on day 0 of MenACWY control vaccination. The rearrangement joins TRBV21-1 to TRBJ2-3. TRBV21-1 is described as a pseudogene. The clonotype originates from an adult in good health. This CDR3 reads CATIVRDPRSGDTQYF. The CDR3 nucleotides read TGTGCCACGATTGTCCGGGACCCAAGGTCCGGAGATACGCAGTATTTT.